Following are 27 T cell receptor beta chains from one sample sequenced in a study of Graves' ophthalmopathy and Graves' hyperthyroidism. RNA served as the template for amplifying TCR beta CDR3 regions. After a first-round RT-PCR with HTBI primers, a second-round multiplex PCR was run. TCRdb reprocessed the multiplex PCR reads via MiXCR and lists one record per CDR3 protein. The sample shows hundreds of thousands of distinct CDR3 sequences, around a fifth of them seen only once. The specimen was peripheral blood. These receptors all come from a woman between 18 and 29 years old with stable Graves' hyperthyroidism.

In its sample, this clonotype was seen once. The chain recombines TRBV12-3 or TRBV12-4 with TRBJ1-1; no reliable D call. This CDR3 has 14 amino acids. Trimming took 2 bases from V and 0 from J, leaving 7 bases between them. Here the CDR3 reads CASSLPLLNTEAFF. The CDR3 coding sequence is TGTGCCAGCAGTTTACCGCTTCTGAACACTGAAGCTTTCTTT.

At least ten counts were recorded for this clonotype. V gene TRBV11-2 combines with J gene TRBJ2-7; the D is unclear. This CDR3 is built from 16 residues. V was pared by 0 bases and J by 0 bases, with 12 bases between. CDR1 and CDR2 from the germline V gene are SGHAT and FQNNGV. In nucleotides, the CDR3 is TGTGCCAGCAGCTTAGAAGGTTCCTGGAGCTCCTACGAGCAGTACTTC. Residues: CASSLEGSWSSYEQYF.

This chain connects TRBV27 to TRBJ2-7; D is unresolved. The CDR3 loop spans 13 amino acids. Trimming took off 5 bases at V and 0 bases at J, with 8 bases between the two ends. Germline CDR1 MNHEY, CDR2 SMNVEV (reference sequence). The CDR3 sequence: CASSPQTSYEQYF. CDR3 in DNA: TGTGCCAGCAGTCCGCAGACCTCCTACGAGCAGTACTTC.

This clonotype was recorded at least ten times. The chain links TRBV30 to TRBJ1-5, with D hard to call. The CDR3 contains 14 residues. Per germline, CDR1 GTSNPN and CDR2 SVGIG (reference sequence). V shed 2 bases and J shed 3 bases, with 11 bases lying between them. The chain's CDR3 is CAWSRVDNNQPQHF. CDR3 bases: TGTGCCTGGAGTCGGGTGGATAACAATCAGCCCCAGCATTTT.

The chain couples TRBV20-1 to TRBJ1-2; 10 nucleotides align to TRBD1. Looked up from germline, CDR1 is DFQATT and CDR2 is SNEGSKA (reference sequence). This CDR3 spans 13 amino acids. V was pared by 6 bases and J by 7 bases, with 8 bases of the junction left unmatched. CDR3 in DNA: TGCAGTGCCAGGACAGGGGGTATGGCTGGCTACACCTTC. Encoded protein: CSARTGGMAGYTF.

This chain links TRBV6-1 with TRBJ2-5, with TRBD1 identical over 10 bases. The germline gives CDR1 MNHNS, CDR2 SASEGT. The junction had 3 bases not matched to a gene; V was cut back by 5 bases and J by 3 bases. CDR3 size: 14 residues. CDR3 sequence: CASSQGTGEETQYF. CDR3 coding DNA: TGTGCCAGCAGTCAAGGGACAGGGGAAGAGACCCAGTACTTC.

The chain's CDR3 is CASSYRGGRPEAFF. The CDR3 DNA reads TGTGCCAGCAGTTACCGGGGGGGTCGTCCTGAAGCTTTCTTT. The chain combines TRBV6-5 with TRBJ1-1, with a tentative D call TRBD1 (5 bases). CDR1 MNHEY and CDR2 SVGAGI come from the germline V gene. The length of the CDR3 is 14 residues. Trimming cost V 2 bases and J 6 bases, with 13 bases left between them.

The V call is TRBV2, the J call TRBJ2-4; TRBD1 might be the D (5 bases). V was pared by 4 bases and J by 0 bases, with 16 bases between. This CDR3 spans 17 amino acids. CDR1 and CDR2 from the germline V gene are SNHLY and FYNNEI. The CDR3 reads CASSAEGATLAKNIQYF. CDR3 bases: TGTGCCAGCAGTGCTGAAGGGGCCACCCTAGCCAAAAACATTCAGTACTTC.

The chain uses TRBV6-1 and TRBJ2-7; D unclear. The CDR3 length is 12 residues. From germline, CDR1 is MNHNS and CDR2 SASEGT. V lost 4 bases, J lost 7 bases, and 11 bases lay in between. The CDR3 reads CASSVRVGEQYF. CDR3 DNA: TGTGCCAGCAGTGTTAGGGTTGGGGAGCAGTACTTC.

This clonotype was counted at least ten times. This chain joins TRBV7-2 and TRBJ1-2; D is possibly TRBD1 (6 bases). The CDR3 is 12 amino acids. From germline, CDR1 is SGHTA and CDR2 FQGNSA. V dropped 4 bases and J dropped 7 bases, with 10 bases sitting between them. CDR3 residues: CASSSKGGGYTF. In DNA, the CDR3 is TGTGCCAGCAGCTCCAAGGGGGGTGGCTACACCTTC.

On this clonotype itself: The final CDR3 position lacks the conserved phenylalanine or tryptophan, pointing to a likely read error. V usage is TRBV20-1 and J usage is TRBJ1-3; 9 bases line up with TRBD1. Trimming took 1 base from V and 5 from J; bases not matched to a gene: 6. The CDR3 is made up of 15 amino acids. Per the germline V gene, CDR1 is DFQATT and CDR2 is SNEGSKA (reference sequence). The CDR3 region is CSARGAGTGRNTIYY. The CDR3 DNA follows: TGCAGTGCTAGAGGGGCCGGGACAGGGAGAAACACCATATATTAT.

The V gene is TRBV12-3 or TRBV12-4, the J gene TRBJ2-5, with 8 bases aligning to TRBD1. This CDR3 spans 16 amino acids. V lost 6 bases to trimming and J lost 4 bases; unmatched junction nucleotides: 13. The CDR3 is CASSSLDRVIGETQYF. The CDR3 DNA reads as TGTGCCAGCAGCTCCCTGGACAGGGTAATAGGAGAGACCCAGTACTTC.

The sample holds many counts of this clonotype. This chain links TRBV4-1 with TRBJ1-2; D might be TRBD1 (6 bases). Germline loops: CDR1 MGHRA, CDR2 YSYEKL. V was cut by 3 bases and J by 4 bases, with 15 bases left in between. There are 15 residues in the CDR3. The CDR3 DNA reads as TGCGCCAGCAGCCACCCTAGGGGGGAGTTCTATGGCTACACCTTC. Translating it yields CASSHPRGEFYGYTF.

The rearrangement joins TRBV6-1 to TRBJ2-5; TRBD2 aligns across 12 bases. This CDR3 comprises 17 residues. Unmatched junction bases numbered 9, after V lost 3 bases and J lost 4 bases. Germline-derived CDR1 and CDR2 are MNHNS and SASEGT. The DNA for the CDR3 is TGTGCCAGCAGTGATGGCCCTCGGACTAGCGGGACAGAGACCCAGTACTTC. Its protein product is CASSDGPRTSGTETQYF.

Many counts were recorded for this clonotype. V and J are TRBV7-2 and TRBJ2-5; TRBD1 matches at 8 bases. Trimming took 1 base from V and 9 from J; bases not matched to a gene: 16. There are 17 residues in the CDR3. The V gene's germline CDR1 is SGHTA and CDR2 FQGNSA. The CDR3 here is CASSLVVSRGLGGAQYF. In DNA, the CDR3 is TGTGCCAGCAGCTTAGTAGTGTCCAGGGGGCTCGGCGGGGCCCAGTACTTC.

This chain connects TRBV6-1 to TRBJ2-5; D gene uncertain. This CDR3 is built from 11 residues. Germline V gene lookup returns CDR1 MNHNS and CDR2 SASEGT. V dropped 6 bases and J dropped 7 bases, with 9 bases sitting between them. The CDR3 is CASRNGGTQYF. The DNA of the CDR3 is TGTGCCAGCAGAAACGGCGGGACCCAGTACTTC.

The rearrangement links TRBV6-8 to TRBJ1-1, with TRBD1 matching 7 bases. CDR3 length equals 18 residues. The germline CDR1 and CDR2 sequences are MNHGY and SAAAGT. J lost 0 bases, V lost 6 bases, and 16 bases had no gene match. In DNA, the CDR3 is TGTGCCAGCAGGGAGGACCCGACAGGGTTGGAGATGAACACTGAAGCTTTCTTT. Residues: CASREDPTGLEMNTEAFF.

This clonotype has ten or more counts. This chain links TRBV6-5 with TRBJ1-3; D gene uncertain. V lost 8 bases and J 2 bases, leaving 13 bases between the germline ends. CDR1 is MNHEY and CDR2 is SVGAGI in the germline V gene. The CDR3 has 14 residues. The CDR3 here is CASRRPPPGNTIYF. The CDR3 DNA is TGTGCCAGCCGACGACCCCCACCTGGAAACACCATATATTTT.

This clonotype was detected only once. The J gene is TRBJ2-5, the V gene TRBV20-1; 8 nucleotides line up with TRBD2. The CDR3 is 14 residues long. Germline V CDR1 and CDR2: DFQATT, SNEGSKA (reference sequence). Trimming at V came to 4 bases and at J to 5 bases, leaving 9 bases not matched to a gene. The CDR3 DNA reads as TGCAGTGCTATCCTCGGGGGGGCCTTGGAGACCCAGTACTTC. Translating it yields CSAILGGALETQYF.

This clonotype was found many times. The CDR3 loop is CASSYGDRETQYF. In DNA, the CDR3 is TGTGCCAGCAGTTACGGGGACAGAGAGACCCAGTACTTC. This chain links TRBV6-5 with TRBJ2-5, with 7 bases aligning to TRBD1. Germline-derived CDR1 and CDR2 are MNHEY and SVGAGI. The length of the CDR3 is 13 residues. V lost 2 bases to trimming and J lost 4 bases; unmatched junction nucleotides: 1.

Many counts were recorded for this clonotype. This chain connects TRBV5-1 to TRBJ1-2; D unclear. Germline V lookup: CDR1 SGHRS, CDR2 YFSETQ. The V end lost 1 base, the J end lost 6 bases, and 10 bases lay between the germline ends. The CDR3 covers 13 residues. In DNA, the CDR3 is TGCGCCAGCAGCTTGTTGCAAGATAATGGCTACACCTTC. Protein product: CASSLLQDNGYTF.

This clonotype was counted a few times. The V gene is TRBV30, the J gene TRBJ1-2, with 7 bases matching TRBD1. The CDR3 sequence is 12 residues long. With 3 bases clipped from V and 14 bases from J, the junction kept 12 bases outside the gene matches. CDR1 and CDR2 from the germline V gene are GTSNPN and SVGIG (reference sequence). The CDR3 loop reads CAWSADRVRLTF. CDR3 sequence (DNA): TGTGCCTGGAGCGCCGACAGGGTGAGGCTTACCTTC.

This clonotype was seen at least ten times. This chain joins TRBV4-1 and TRBJ2-7; 7 nucleotides align to TRBD1. V dropped 1 base and J dropped 2; count of bases not matched to a gene: 5. This CDR3 is built from 15 residues. Germline lookup yields CDR1 MGHRA and CDR2 YSYEKL. The CDR3 region has the DNA TGCGCCAGCAGCCAAGGACAGGGACCCACCTACGAGCAGTACTTC. As protein: CASSQGQGPTYEQYF.

This CDR3 reads CASSRPSGTGGDIQYF. CDR3 coding DNA: TGTGCCAGCAGCCGCCCCTCCGGGACAGGGGGAGACATTCAGTACTTC. The rearrangement uses TRBV7-9 and TRBJ2-4; 11 nucleotides match TRBD1. Losses at the gene ends were 5 bases for V and 8 bases for J; bases not matched to a gene: 11. Germline lookup yields CDR1 SEHNR and CDR2 FQNEAQ (reference sequence). This CDR3 comprises 16 residues. The full variable domain, with the rest looked up from reference TRBV7-9 and TRBJ2-4, is DTGVSQNPRHKITKRGQNVTFRCDPISEHNRLYWYRQTLGQGPEFLTYFQNEAQLEKSRLLSDRFSAERPKGSFSTLEIQRTEQGDSAMYLCASSRPSGTGGDIQYFGAGTRLSVL.

J is TRBJ2-5 and V is TRBV7-2; tentative D call: TRBD2 (6 bases). The V gene lost 3 bases and the J gene lost 5 bases, with 13 bases spanning the gap. The CDR3 is 14 amino acids. Germline V CDR1 and CDR2: SGHTA, FQGNSA. The CDR3 spells CASSFQGGGETQYF. In nucleotides, the CDR3 is TGTGCCAGCAGCTTTCAGGGTGGAGGGGAGACCCAGTACTTC.

This clonotype appeared many times. The rearrangement joins TRBV5-1 to TRBJ2-7; unclear D gene. The CDR3 is 16 amino acids. Germline assignment: CDR1 SGHRS and CDR2 YFSETQ. V was clipped by 0 bases and J by 3 bases, with 16 bases between them. CDR3 in amino acids: CASSLDSGFGFYEQYF. The CDR3 DNA sequence: TGCGCCAGCAGCTTGGATTCTGGGTTTGGTTTCTACGAGCAGTACTTC.

This clonotype was observed many times. One end of the junction is discordant with germline, which a read error may explain. The chain combines TRBV11-2 with TRBJ2-4; no clear D gene. CDR1 and CDR2 from the germline V gene are SGHAT and FQNNGV. The CDR3 runs 11 residues. The chain's CDR3 is CASSVKNIKYF. CDR3 in DNA: TGTGCCAGCAGCGTTAAAAACATTAAGTACTTC.